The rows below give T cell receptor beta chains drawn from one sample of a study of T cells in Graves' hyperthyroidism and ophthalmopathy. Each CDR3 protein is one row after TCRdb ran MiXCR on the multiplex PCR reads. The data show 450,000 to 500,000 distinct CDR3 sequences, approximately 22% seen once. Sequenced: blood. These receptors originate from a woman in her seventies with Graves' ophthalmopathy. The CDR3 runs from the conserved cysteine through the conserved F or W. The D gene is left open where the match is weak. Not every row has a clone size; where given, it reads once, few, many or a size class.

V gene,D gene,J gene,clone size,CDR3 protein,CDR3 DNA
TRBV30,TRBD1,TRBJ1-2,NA,CAWSENRGLGGYTF,TGTGCCTGGAGCGAAAACAGGGGGCTAGGTGGCTACACCTTC
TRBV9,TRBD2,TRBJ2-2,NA,CASSLPGLGAAAGELFF,TGTGCCAGCAGCCTGCCGGGACTAGGGGCGGCTGCCGGGGAGCTGTTTTTT
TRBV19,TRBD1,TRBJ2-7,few,CASRTTGQGVGQYF,TGTGCCAGTAGGACGACGGGACAGGGGGTCGGGCAGTACTTC
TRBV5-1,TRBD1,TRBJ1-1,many,CASREGEGARTEAFF,TGCGCCAGCAGGGAAGGAGAGGGGGCAAGGACTGAAGCTTTCTTT
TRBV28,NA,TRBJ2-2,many,CASRTGNTGELFF,TGTGCCAGCAGGACAGGGAACACCGGGGAGCTGTTTTTT
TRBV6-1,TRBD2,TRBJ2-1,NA,CAPGGWGQLLVYEQFF,TGTGCCCCGGGAGGGTGGGGACAACTCTTAGTGTATGAGCAGTTCTTC
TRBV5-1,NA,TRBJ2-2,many,CASSLGRTNTGELFF,TGCGCCAGCAGCTTGGGACGGACGAACACCGGGGAGCTGTTTTTT
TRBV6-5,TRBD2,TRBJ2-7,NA,CASSYSGRRGEQYF,TGTGCCAGCAGTTACTCCGGACGGCGGGGGGAGCAGTACTTC
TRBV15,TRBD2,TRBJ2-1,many,CATSRASGRADNEQFF,TGTGCCACCAGCAGAGCGAGCGGGAGGGCCGATAATGAGCAGTTCTTC
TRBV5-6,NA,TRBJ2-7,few,CASSLRTALYEQYF,TGTGCCAGCAGCTTGCGTACAGCACTTTACGAGCAGTACTTC
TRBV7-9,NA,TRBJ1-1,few,CASSLVVGVGTEAFF,TGTGCCAGCAGCTTAGTGGTGGGGGTGGGCACTGAAGCTTTCTTT
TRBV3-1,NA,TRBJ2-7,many,CASSQNMAAEQYF,TGTGCCAGCAGCCAAAATATGGCGGCCGAGCAGTACTTC
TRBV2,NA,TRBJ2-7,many,CASRDYSYEQYF,TGTGCCAGCAGGGACTACTCCTACGAGCAGTACTTC
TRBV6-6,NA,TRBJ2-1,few,CASSYYGGIGELGEQFF,TGTGCCAGCAGTTACTACGGCGGGATAGGGGAACTTGGGGAGCAGTTCTTC
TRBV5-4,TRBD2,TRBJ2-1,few,CASSLGTSYRDEQFF,TGTGCCAGCAGCCTAGGGACTAGCTATCGGGATGAGCAGTTCTTC
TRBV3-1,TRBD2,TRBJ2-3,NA,CASSQASGITDTQYF,TGTGCCAGCAGCCAAGCTAGCGGTATCACAGATACGCAGTATTTT
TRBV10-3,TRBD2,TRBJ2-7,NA,CAITRSTSGSYEQYF,TGTGCCATCACCCGCTCAACTAGCGGGAGCTACGAGCAGTACTTC
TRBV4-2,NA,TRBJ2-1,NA,CASSQDHSNREQFF,TGTGCCAGCAGCCAAGATCACTCAAATAGGGAGCAGTTCTTC
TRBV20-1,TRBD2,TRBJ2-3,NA,CSAGTSGSGADTQYF,TGCAGTGCTGGGACTAGCGGGAGTGGGGCAGATACGCAGTATTTT
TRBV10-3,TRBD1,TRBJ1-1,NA,CAISRDRTNTEAFF,TGTGCCATCAGCCGGGACAGAACGAACACTGAAGCTTTCTTT
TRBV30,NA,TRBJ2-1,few,CACSGESDNEQFF,TGTGCCTGTTCGGGGGAGTCCGACAATGAGCAGTTCTTC
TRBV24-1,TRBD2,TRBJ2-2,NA,CATSDAPGLAGGRTGELFF,TGTGCCACCAGTGACGCCCCGGGACTAGCGGGAGGGCGGACCGGGGAGCTGTTTTTT
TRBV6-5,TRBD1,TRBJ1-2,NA,CASSYLGQAANYGYTF,TGTGCCAGCAGTTACCTAGGACAGGCGGCCAACTATGGCTACACCTTC
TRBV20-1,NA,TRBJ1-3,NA,CSALDVNSGNTIYF,TGCAGTGCTTTAGACGTAAACTCTGGAAACACCATATATTTT
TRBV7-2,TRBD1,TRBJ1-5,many,CASSYTGGNQPQHF,TGTGCCAGCAGCTATACAGGGGGCAATCAGCCCCAGCATTTT
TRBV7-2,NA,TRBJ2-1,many,CASSLESSQNNEQFF,TGTGCCAGCAGCTTAGAGTCTAGTCAAAACAATGAGCAGTTCTTC